The 2 T cell receptor beta chains presented below share a single source sample, sequenced in a study of identical twins. TCRdb re-derived calls from the 5' RACE reads in MiXCR, one entry per CDR3 protein. The table records roughly 700,000 distinct CDR3 sequences, around 8.3% of them present only once. These data were also reused for a study on yellow fever vaccine responses in identical twins.

Sequencing was performed on PBMCs. Receptors originate from a woman aged 18-29 years in good health.

CDR3 coding DNA: TGCAGTGCGCCGGCGGGGGACACAGATACGCAGTATTTT. Translated, it gives CSAPAGDTDTQYF. The chain couples TRBV20-1 to TRBJ2-3; TRBD2 matches at 7 bases. The CDR3 sequence is 13 residues long. Germline CDR1 DFQATT, CDR2 SNEGSKA (reference sequence). Trimming removed 6 bases from V and 2 bases from J; junction bases left unmatched: 5.

This clonotype has just a few counts. The chain combines TRBV24-1 with TRBJ2-3; no definite D call. The length of the CDR3 is 16 residues. V gave up 3 bases and J gave up 1 base, with 13 bases separating them. CDR1 and CDR2 from the germline V gene are KGHDR and SFDVKD. The CDR3 bases are TGTGCCACCAGTGATCTTCCTCGGATGGGCACAGATACGCAGTATTTT. It codes for CATSDLPRMGTDTQYF.